The clone carrying this T cell receptor beta chain was observed at least ten times. Its antigen remains unidentified. A read error may account for a junction end that differs from germline. By flow cytometry, patients selected for sequencing had shown an expansion of CD8+CD57+ cells. Patients were untreated when blood was sampled. This sample was included in a study of CD8+CD57+ T cells in acquired aplastic anemia. Profiling that covered TCR beta VDJ and CDR3 relied on genomic DNA as its template. TCRdb re-analysed the reads in MiXCR, keeping a single row per CDR3 protein. The table shows under 500,000 distinct CDR3 sequences, with approximately 32% occurring only once. Broader study findings: Overlap between patients and controls comprised 25 to 35 CD8+ CDR3 sequences.

Germline assignment: CDR1 SSHAT and CDR2 FNYEAQ (reference sequence). The CDR3 has 13 residues. This TCR was recovered from a human donor with aplastic anemia. The rearrangement links TRBV7-7 to TRBJ2-1; a possible D gene is TRBD2 (5 bases). Sequenced input: sorted CD4+, CD8+, or CD8+CD57+ T cells (not recorded which) from PBMCs. DNA for the CDR3: TGTGCTAGCAGCGCCTGGCGGGACAATGAGCAGTTCTTC. It translates to CASSAWRDNEQFF.